The subject of this entry is one T cell receptor beta chain. The sample holds a few counts of this clonotype. Its cognate antigen has yet to be identified. Base quality data are lacking; no much larger clone is found one base away. This entry belongs to a study of early T cells in non-severe SARS-CoV-2 infection (dated by TCRdb to the early 2020s). Concerning the study at large: Because TCR sequencing was done on bulk RNA from unsorted whole blood, the alpha and beta chains could not be paired. Findings and caveats that apply to the study as a whole: VDJdb matching was skewed toward anti-spike CD8 responses, so virus-specific expansions were likely underestimated and private and CD4 specificities were missed.

The study was a case-control design nested within a healthcare worker cohort in London, UK, with weekly nasopharyngeal swab PCR tests and blood sampling. Healthcare workers were enrolled in the week of the UK lockdown, from 23 to 31 March 2020, and were followed every week for up to about 16 weeks. Counted from cysteine to phenylalanine, this CDR3 has 16 amino acids. Of all the DNA, just the CDR3 is kept, 48 bases in frame from base 1. Clipping removes 5 bases from V and 6 bases from J, with 8 as the unmatched junction base count. CDR1 and CDR2, looked up from the germline V gene (reference sequence), are SEHNR and FQNEAQ. Library generation was performed with 5' RACE. Sequencing took place on a NextSeq 500. Unique molecular identifiers were attached to individual cDNA molecules in the TCR library protocol so that sequencing error and PCR bias could be corrected. Sequencing covered both TCR alpha and beta chains, and within each sample the abundances of alpha and beta sequences were tightly co-correlated. Turning to the authors' computational methods: Decombinator V4 was used to annotate TCR sequences for V gene, J gene and CDR3. TCRs were defined as expanded if a significant change between any two time points was detected under a Poisson model with p below 0.0001. TCR abundances were normalised to the total number of TCRs sequenced per sample and expressed as counts per million. TRAV1-2 paired with TRAJ12, TRAJ20 or TRAJ33 defined MAIT TCRs, while TRAV10 paired with TRAJ18 defined iNKT TCRs. VDJdb, accessed 1 November 2021, was searched for CMV, EBV and SARS-CoV-2 annotated TCRs, with TCRs annotated for multiple antigens excluded. In-frame beta chains were kept once TCRdb had trimmed the public reads at Q25 with fastp and called clones with MiXCR. Rows with a matching CDR3 protein are joined into one entry that keeps the most common DNA and genes. TCRdb's processing, not the authors', yielded these V and J calls. Across this sample there are 65,000 to 90,000 distinct CDR3 sequences, with 9% to 15% seen only once. Over 6% of the sample goes to the ten largest clones.

This TCR was recovered from an adult who was a healthcare worker with PCR-confirmed SARS-CoV-2 infection or an uninfected control (not recorded which). The sample consisted of whole blood. The V and J genes are TRBV7-9 and TRBJ1-4; a stretch of 11 junction bases matches TRBD1. The nucleotide sequence reads as follows: TGTGCCAGCAGCGCGGGACAGGGGGTCCTAGATGAAAAACTGTTTTTT. The resulting protein is CASSAGQGVLDEKLFF.